This T cell receptor beta chain was recorded in a study of cytomegalovirus exposure and HLA in healthy donors. Amplification used 60 Vbeta primers and 13 Jbeta primers. The assay was immunoSEQ multiplex PCR, and TCRdb's table has in-frame clones only and misses some. The repertoire holds roughly 140,000 clones, 75% to 80% seen once, with 1.7% in the top ten. V lost 0 bases and J lost 1, with 4 bases in between. The CDR3 consists of 13 residues. In germline, CDR1 is SGHNT, CDR2 YYREEE (reference sequence). With regard to this clone: Its target is not known.

Study outcomes and limitations: Reports showed the classifier diagnosing cytomegalovirus status with high specificity and sensitivity. In vitro data verified a few CMV-associated chains as specific for CMV antigens. The majority of TCR sequences were rare, yet some public TCRs appeared in many donors. Researchers reportedly found TCR beta sequences accurately predicted most subjects' HLA-A and HLA-B alleles.

The source of this sequence is a woman between 25 and 40 years old in good health and CMV-seronegative. J is TRBJ1-1 and V is TRBV5-4, with unresolved D. The sequencing input was PBMCs. In nucleotides, the CDR3 is TGTGCCAGCAGCTTGGCAGAGAACACTGAAGCTTTCTTT. Its translation is CASSLAENTEAFF. The variable domain in full, completed from reference TRBV5-4 and TRBJ1-1, reads ETGVTQSPTHLIKTRGQQVTLRCSSQSGHNTVSWYQQALGQGPQFIFQYYREEENGRGNFPPRFSGLQFPNYSSELNVNALELDDSALYLCASSLAENTEAFFGQGTRLTVV.